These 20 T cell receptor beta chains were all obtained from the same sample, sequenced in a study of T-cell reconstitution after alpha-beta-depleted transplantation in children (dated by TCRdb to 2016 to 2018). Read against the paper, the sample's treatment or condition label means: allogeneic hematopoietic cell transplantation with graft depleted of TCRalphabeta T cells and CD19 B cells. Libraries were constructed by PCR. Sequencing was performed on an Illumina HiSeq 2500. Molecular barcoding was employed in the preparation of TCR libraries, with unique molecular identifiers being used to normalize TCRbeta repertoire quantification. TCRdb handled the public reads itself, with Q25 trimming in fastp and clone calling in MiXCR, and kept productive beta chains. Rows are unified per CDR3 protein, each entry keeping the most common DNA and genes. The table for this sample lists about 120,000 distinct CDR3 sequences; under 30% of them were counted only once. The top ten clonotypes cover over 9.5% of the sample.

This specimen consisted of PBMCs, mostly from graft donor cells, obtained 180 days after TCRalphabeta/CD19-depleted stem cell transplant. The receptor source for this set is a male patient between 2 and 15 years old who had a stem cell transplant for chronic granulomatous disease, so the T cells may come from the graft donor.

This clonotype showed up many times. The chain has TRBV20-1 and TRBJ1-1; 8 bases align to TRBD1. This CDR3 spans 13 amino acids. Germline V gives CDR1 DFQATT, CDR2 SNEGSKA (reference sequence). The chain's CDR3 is CSRTGLVNTEAFF. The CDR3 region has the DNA TGCAGCCGGACAGGGCTAGTGAACACTGAAGCTTTCTTT.

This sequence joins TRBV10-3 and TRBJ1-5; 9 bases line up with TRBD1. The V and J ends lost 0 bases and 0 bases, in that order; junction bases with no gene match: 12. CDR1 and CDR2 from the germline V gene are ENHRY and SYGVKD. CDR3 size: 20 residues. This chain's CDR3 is CAISESPMTGGRDSNQPQHF. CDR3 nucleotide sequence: TGTGCCATCAGTGAGTCCCCTATGACAGGGGGTAGGGATAGCAATCAGCCCCAGCATTTT.

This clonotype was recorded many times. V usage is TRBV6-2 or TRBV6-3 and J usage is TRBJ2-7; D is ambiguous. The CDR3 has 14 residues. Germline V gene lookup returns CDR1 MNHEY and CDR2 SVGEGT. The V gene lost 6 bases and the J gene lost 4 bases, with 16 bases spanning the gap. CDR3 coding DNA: TGTGCCAGCAGCACCCCAGGAGCTCTATACGAGCAGTACTTC. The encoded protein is CASSTPGALYEQYF.

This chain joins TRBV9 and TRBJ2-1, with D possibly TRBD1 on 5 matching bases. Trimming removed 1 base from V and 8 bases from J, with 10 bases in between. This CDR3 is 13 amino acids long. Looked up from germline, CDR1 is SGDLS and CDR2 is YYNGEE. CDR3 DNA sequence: TGTGCCAGCAGCGTATTTCAGGGTGATGAGCAGTTCTTC. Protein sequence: CASSVFQGDEQFF.

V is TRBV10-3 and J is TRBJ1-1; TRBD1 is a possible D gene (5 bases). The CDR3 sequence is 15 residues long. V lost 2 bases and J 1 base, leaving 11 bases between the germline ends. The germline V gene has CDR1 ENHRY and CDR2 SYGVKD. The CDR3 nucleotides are TGTGCCATCAGTGAGCCCGGGACGGCGAACACTGAAGCTTTCTTT. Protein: CAISEPGTANTEAFF.

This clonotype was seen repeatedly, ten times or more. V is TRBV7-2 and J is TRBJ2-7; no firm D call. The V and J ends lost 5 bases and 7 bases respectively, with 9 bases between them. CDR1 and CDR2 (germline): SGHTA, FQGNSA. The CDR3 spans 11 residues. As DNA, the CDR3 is TGTGCCAGCAGCCGGGTTGGGGAGCAGTACTTC. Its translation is CASSRVGEQYF.

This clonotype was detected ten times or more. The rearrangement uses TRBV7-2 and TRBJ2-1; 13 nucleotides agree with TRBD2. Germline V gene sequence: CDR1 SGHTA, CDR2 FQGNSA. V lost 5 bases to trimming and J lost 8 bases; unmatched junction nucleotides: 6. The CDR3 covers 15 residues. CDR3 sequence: CASSPRTSGSDEQFF. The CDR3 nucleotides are TGTGCCAGCAGCCCCCGGACTAGCGGGAGTGATGAGCAGTTCTTC.

The CDR3 sequence: CASSLDRAGTYEQYF. The CDR3 DNA sequence: TGTGCCAGCAGTCTCGACAGGGCCGGCACCTACGAGCAGTACTTC. The V and J genes are TRBV12-3 or TRBV12-4 and TRBJ2-7; TRBD1 agrees at 7 bases. The ends lost 5 bases at V and 2 bases at J; junction bases unmatched: 9. CDR3 size: 15 residues.

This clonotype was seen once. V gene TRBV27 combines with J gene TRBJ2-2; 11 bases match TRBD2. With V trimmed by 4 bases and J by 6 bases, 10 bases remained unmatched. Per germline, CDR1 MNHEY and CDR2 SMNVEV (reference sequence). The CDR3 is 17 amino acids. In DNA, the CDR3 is TGTGCCAGCAGTTCTATGGGTACTAGCGGGAGTCCCGGGGAGCTGTTTTTT. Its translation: CASSSMGTSGSPGELFF.

The CDR3 reads CASSTRTDHGYTF. Here the CDR3 DNA reads TGCGCCAGCAGCACCCGGACAGACCATGGCTACACCTTC. The gene calls are TRBV5-1 and TRBJ1-2, with a weak D call TRBD1 (6 bases). The germline V gene encodes CDR1 SGHRS and CDR2 YFSETQ. CDR3 length: 13 amino acids. The V and J ends lost 4 bases and 6 bases respectively, with 13 bases between them.

The CDR3 protein is CASSQEMTAGGYTF. In DNA form, the CDR3 reads TGCGCCAGCAGCCAAGAGATGACAGCAGGCGGCTACACCTTC. J is TRBJ1-2 and V is TRBV4-3; possibly TRBD1 for D (5 bases). Trimming pared 0 bases from V and 8 bases from J, leaving 13 bases between. Germline V lookup: CDR1 LGHNA, CDR2 YSLEER. The CDR3 is made up of 14 amino acids.

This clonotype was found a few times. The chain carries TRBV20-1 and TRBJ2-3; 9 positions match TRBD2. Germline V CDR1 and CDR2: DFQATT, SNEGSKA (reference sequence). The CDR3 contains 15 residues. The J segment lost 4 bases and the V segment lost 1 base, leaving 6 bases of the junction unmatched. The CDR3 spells CSARGVAGVPDTQYF. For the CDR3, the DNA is TGCAGTGCTAGAGGGGTAGCGGGGGTCCCAGATACGCAGTATTTT.

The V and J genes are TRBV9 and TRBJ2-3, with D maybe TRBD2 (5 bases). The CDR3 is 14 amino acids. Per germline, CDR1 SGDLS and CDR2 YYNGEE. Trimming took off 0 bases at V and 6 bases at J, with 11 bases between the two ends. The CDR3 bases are TGTGCCAGCAGCGTAGGCCTAGCTGTGGATACGCAGTATTTT. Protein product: CASSVGLAVDTQYF. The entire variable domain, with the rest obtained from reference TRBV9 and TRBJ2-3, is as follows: DSGVTQTPKHLITATGQRVTLRCSPRSGDLSVYWYQQSLDQGLQFLIQYYNGEERAKGNILERFSAQQFPDLHSELNLSSLELGDSALYFCASSVGLAVDTQYFGPGTRLTVL.

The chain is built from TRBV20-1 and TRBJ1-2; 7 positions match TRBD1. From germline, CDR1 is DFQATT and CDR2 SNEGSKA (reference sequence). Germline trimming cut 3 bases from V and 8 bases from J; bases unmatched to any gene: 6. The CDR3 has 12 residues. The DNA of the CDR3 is TGCAGTGCTAGGGACAGGCGTAGCGGCTACACCTTC. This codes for CSARDRRSGYTF.

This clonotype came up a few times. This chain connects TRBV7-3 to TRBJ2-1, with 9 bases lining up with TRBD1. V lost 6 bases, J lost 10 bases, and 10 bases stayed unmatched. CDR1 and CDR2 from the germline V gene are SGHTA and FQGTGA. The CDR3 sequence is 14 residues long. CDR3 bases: TGTGCCAGCAGTTCCCGGGACAGGGTGAGCGAGCAGTTCTTC. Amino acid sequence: CASSSRDRVSEQFF. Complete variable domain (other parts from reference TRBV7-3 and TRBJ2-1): GAGVSQTPSNKVTEKGKYVELRCDPISGHTALYWYRQSLGQGPEFLIYFQGTGAADDSGLPNDRFFAVRPEGSVSTLKIQRTERGDSAVYLCASSSRDRVSEQFFGPGTRLTVL.

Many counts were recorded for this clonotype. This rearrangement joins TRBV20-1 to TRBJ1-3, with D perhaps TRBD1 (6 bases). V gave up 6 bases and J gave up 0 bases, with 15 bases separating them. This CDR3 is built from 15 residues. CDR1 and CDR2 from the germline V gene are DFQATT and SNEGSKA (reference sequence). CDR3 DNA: TGCAGTGCGGAGGACAGCAGCAACTCTGGAAACACCATATATTTT. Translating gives CSAEDSSNSGNTIYF.

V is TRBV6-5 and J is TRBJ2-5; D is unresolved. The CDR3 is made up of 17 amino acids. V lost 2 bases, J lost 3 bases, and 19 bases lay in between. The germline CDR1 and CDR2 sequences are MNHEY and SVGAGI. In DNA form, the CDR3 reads TGTGCCAGCAGTTACGCGGCAGGTATAAGGCTAAAAGAGACCCAGTACTTC. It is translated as CASSYAAGIRLKETQYF.

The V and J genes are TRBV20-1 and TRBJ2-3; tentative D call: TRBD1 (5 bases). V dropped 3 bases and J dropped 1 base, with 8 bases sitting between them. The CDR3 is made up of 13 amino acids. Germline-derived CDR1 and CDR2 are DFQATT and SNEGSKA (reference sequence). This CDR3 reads CSARKTGTDTQYF. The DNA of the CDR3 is TGCAGTGCTAGGAAGACAGGCACAGATACGCAGTATTTT.

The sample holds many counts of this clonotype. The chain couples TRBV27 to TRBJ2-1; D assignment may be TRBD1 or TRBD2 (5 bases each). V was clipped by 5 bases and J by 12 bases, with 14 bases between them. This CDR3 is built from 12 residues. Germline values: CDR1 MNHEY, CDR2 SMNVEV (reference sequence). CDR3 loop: CASSPWGRMQFF. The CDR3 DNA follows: TGTGCCAGCAGTCCTTGGGGACGGATGCAGTTCTTC.

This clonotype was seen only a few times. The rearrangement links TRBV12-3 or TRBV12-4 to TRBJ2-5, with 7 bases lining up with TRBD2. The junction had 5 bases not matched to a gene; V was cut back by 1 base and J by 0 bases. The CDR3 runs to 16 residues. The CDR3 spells CASSLVGGGDQETQYF. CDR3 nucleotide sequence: TGTGCCAGCAGTTTAGTGGGCGGGGGAGACCAAGAGACCCAGTACTTC.